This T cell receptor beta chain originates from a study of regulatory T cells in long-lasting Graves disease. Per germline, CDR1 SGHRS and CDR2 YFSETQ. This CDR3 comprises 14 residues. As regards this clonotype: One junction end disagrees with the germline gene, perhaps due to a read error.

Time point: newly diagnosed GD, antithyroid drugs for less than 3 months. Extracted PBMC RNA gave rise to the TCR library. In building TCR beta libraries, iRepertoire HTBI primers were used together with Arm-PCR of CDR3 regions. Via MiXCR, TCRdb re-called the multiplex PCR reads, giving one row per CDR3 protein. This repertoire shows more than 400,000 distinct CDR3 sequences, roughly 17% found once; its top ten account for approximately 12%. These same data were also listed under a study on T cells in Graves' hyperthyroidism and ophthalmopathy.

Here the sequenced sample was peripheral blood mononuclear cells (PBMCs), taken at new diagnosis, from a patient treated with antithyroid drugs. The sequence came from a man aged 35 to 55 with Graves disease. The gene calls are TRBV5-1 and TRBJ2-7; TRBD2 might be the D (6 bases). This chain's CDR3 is CASSLAGSTHEQYF. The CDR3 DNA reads TGTGCCAGCAGCTTGGCGGGATCGACCCACGAGCAGTACTTC.